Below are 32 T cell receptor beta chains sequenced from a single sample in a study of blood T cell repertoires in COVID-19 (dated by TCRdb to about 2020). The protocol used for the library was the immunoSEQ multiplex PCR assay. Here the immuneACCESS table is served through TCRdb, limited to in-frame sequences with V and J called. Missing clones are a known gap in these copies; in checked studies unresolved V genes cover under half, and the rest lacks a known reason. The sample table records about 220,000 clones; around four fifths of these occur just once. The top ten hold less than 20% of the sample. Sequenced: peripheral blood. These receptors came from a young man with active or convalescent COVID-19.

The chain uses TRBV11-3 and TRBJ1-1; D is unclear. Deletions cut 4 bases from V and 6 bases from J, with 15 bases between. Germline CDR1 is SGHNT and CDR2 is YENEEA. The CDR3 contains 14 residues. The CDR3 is CASSSGRGVSEAFF. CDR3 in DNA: TGTGCCAGCAGCTCCGGACGGGGAGTCTCTGAAGCTTTCTTT.

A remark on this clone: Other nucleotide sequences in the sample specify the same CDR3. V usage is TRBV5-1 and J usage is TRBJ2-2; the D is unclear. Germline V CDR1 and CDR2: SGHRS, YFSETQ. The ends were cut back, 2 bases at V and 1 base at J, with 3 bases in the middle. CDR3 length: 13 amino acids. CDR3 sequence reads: CASSFRNTGELFF. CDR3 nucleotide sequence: TGCGCCAGCAGCTTCCGGAACACCGGGGAGCTGTTTTTT.

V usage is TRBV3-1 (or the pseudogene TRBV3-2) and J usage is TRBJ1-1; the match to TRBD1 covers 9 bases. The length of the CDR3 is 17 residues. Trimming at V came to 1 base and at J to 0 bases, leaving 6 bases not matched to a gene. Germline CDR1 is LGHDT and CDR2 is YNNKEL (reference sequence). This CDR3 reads CASSQALGTGLNTEAFF. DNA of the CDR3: TGTGCCAGCAGCCAAGCGCTCGGGACAGGGTTGAACACTGAAGCTTTCTTT.

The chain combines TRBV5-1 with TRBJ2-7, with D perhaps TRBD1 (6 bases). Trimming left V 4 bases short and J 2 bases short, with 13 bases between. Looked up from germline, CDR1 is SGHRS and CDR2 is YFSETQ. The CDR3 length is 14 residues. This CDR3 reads CASSRTGLPYEQYF. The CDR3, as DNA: TGCGCCAGCAGCCGCACAGGGCTACCCTACGAGCAGTACTTC.

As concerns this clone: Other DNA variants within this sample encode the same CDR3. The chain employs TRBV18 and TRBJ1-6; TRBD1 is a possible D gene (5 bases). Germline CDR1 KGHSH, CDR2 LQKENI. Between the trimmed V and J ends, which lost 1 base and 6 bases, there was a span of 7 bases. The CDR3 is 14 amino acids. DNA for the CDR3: TGTGCCAGCTCACCACAAGGGGTTAATTCACCCCTCCACTTT. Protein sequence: CASSPQGVNSPLHF. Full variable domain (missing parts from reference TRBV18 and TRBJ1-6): NAGVMQNPRHLVRRRGQEARLRCSPMKGHSHVYWYRQLPEEGLKFMVYLQKENIIDESGMPKERFSAEFPKEGPSILRIQQVVRGDSAAYFCASSPQGVNSPLHFGNGTRLTVT.

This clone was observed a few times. The DNA of the CDR3 is TGTGCCAGCAGCCTCCAAACCCCGGGACAGCCCAATCAGCCCCAGCATTTT. This translates into CASSLQTPGQPNQPQHF. J is TRBJ1-5 and V is TRBV7-8; TRBD1 matches 7 bases. This CDR3 is 17 amino acids long. Germline CDR1 SGHVS, CDR2 FQNEAQ. J lost 3 bases, V lost 5 bases, and 13 bases had no gene match.

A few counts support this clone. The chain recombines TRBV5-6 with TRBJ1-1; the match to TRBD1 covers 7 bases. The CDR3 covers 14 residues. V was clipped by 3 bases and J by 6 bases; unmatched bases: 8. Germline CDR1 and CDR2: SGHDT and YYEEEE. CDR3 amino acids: CASSYRQGGPEAFF. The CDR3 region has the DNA TGTGCCAGCAGCTATCGACAGGGAGGACCTGAAGCTTTCTTT. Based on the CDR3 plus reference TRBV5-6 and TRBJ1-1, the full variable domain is DAGVTQSPTHLIKTRGQQVTLRCSPKSGHDTVSWYQQALGQGPQFIFQYYEEEERQRGNFPDRFSGHQFPNYSSELNVNALLLGDSALYLCASSYRQGGPEAFFGQGTRLTVV.

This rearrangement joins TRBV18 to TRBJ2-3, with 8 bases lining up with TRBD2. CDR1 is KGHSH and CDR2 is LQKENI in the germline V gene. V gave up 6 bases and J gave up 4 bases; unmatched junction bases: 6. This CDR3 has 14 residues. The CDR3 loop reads CASSSREAADTQYF. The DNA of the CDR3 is TGTGCCAGCTCCTCGCGGGAGGCAGCAGATACGCAGTATTTT.

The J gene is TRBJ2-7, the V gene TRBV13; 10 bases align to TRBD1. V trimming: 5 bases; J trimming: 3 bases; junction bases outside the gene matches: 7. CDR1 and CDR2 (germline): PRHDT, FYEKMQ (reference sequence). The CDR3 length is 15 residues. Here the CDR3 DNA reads TGTGCCAGCAGCCGACAGGGGGCGATAGGCTACGAGCAGTACTTC. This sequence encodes CASSRQGAIGYEQYF.

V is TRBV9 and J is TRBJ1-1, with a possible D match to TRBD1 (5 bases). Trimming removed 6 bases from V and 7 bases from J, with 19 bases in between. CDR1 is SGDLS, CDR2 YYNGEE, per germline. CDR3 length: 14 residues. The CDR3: CASNPGEEEREAFF. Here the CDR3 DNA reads TGTGCCAGCAACCCGGGGGAGGAGGAGCGTGAAGCTTTCTTT.

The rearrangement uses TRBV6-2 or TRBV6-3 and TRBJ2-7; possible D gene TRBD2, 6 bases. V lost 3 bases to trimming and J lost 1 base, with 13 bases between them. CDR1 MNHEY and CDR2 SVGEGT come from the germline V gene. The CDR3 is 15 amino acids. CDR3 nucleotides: TGTGCCAGCAGTTATCCCTGGGAGGAATCCTACGAGCAGTACTTC. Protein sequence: CASSYPWEESYEQYF.

In DNA form, the CDR3 reads TGCAGTGCTAGTTCCCCCGGACAGGGGTACAATGAGCAGTTCTTC. Amino acid sequence: CSASSPGQGYNEQFF. J is TRBJ2-1 and V is TRBV20-1, with TRBD1 identical over 9 bases. CDR3 length: 15 residues. The J segment lost 4 bases and the V segment lost 3 bases, leaving 7 bases of the junction unmatched. Germline CDR1 reads DFQATT; CDR2 reads SNEGSKA (reference sequence).

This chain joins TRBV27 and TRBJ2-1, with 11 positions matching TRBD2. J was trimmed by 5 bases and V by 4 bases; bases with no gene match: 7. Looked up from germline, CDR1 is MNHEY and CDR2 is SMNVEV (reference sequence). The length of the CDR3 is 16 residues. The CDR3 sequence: CASSWAGLAVNNEQFF. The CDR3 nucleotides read TGTGCCAGCAGTTGGGCGGGACTAGCGGTTAACAATGAGCAGTTCTTC.

CDR3 nucleotide sequence: TGTGCCAGCAGTCCCGGGACAGGGCATGAGCAGTTCTTC. Translation gives CASSPGTGHEQFF. The V and J genes are TRBV12-3 or TRBV12-4 and TRBJ2-1, with 9 bases that match TRBD1. V was pared by 5 bases and J by 8 bases, with 4 bases of the junction left unmatched. The CDR3 is 13 amino acids.

CDR3 in amino acids: CASSQGGSGGISQETQYF. The CDR3 DNA is TGCGCCAGCAGCCAAGGGGGCAGCGGGGGGATCTCTCAAGAGACCCAGTACTTC. V gene TRBV4-3 combines with J gene TRBJ2-5, with 9 positions matching TRBD2. The CDR3 is 18 amino acids. Trimming removed 1 base from V and 2 bases from J; junction bases left unmatched: 11. Germline V gene sequence: CDR1 LGHNA, CDR2 YSLEER.

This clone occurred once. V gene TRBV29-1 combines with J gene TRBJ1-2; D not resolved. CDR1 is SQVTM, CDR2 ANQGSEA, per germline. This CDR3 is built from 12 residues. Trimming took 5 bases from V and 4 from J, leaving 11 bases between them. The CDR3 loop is CSVHVRGYGYTF. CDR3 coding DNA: TGCAGCGTTCACGTTCGGGGCTATGGCTACACCTTC.

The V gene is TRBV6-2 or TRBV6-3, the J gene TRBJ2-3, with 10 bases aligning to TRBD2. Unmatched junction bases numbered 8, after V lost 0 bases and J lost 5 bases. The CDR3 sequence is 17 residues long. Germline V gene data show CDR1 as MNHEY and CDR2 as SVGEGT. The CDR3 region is CASSYSTAGGPGDTQYF. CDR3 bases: TGTGCCAGCAGTTACTCGACAGCGGGAGGGCCCGGAGATACGCAGTATTTT.

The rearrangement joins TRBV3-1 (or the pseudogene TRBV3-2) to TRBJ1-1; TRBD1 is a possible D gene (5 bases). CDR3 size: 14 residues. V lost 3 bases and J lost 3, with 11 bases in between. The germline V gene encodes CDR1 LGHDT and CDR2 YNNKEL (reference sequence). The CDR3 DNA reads TGTGCCAGCAGCCACGGGGGAATGCACACTGAAGCTTTCTTT. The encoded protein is CASSHGGMHTEAFF.

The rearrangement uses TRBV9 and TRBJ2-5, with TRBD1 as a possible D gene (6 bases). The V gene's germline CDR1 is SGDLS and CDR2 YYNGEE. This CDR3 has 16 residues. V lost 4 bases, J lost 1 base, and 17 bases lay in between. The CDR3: CASSPLISGAQETQYF. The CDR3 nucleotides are TGTGCCAGCAGCCCCCTTATCTCAGGGGCCCAAGAGACCCAGTACTTC.

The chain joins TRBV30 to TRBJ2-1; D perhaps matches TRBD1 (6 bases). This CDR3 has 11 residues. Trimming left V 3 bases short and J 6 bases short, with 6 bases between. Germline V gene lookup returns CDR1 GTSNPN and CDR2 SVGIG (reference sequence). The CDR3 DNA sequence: TGTGCCTGGAGCAGGGGCAATGAGCAGTTCTTC. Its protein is CAWSRGNEQFF. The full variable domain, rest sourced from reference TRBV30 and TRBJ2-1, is SQTIHQWPATLVQPVGSPLSLECTVEGTSNPNLYWYRQAAGRGLQLLFYSVGIGQISSEVPQNLSASRPQDRQFILSSKKLLLSDSGFYLCAWSRGNEQFFGPGTRLTVL.

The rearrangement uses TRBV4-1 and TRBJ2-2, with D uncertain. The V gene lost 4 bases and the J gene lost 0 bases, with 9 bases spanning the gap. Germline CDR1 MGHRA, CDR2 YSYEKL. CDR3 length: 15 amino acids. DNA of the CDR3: TGCGCCAGCAGCCCTCTACGCGCGAACACCGGGGAGCTGTTTTTT. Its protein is CASSPLRANTGELFF.

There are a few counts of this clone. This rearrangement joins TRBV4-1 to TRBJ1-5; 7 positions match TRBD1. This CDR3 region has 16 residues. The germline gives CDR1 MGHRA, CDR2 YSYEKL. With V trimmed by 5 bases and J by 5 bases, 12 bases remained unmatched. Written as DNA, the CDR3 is TGCGCCAGCAGCTTGCGGACAGGAGTCCTGGATCAGCCCCAGCATTTT. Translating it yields CASSLRTGVLDQPQHF.

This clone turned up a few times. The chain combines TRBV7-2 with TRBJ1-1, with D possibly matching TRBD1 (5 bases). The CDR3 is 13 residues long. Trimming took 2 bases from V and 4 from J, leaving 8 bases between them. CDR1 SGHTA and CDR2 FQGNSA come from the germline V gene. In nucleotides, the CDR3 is TGTGCCAGCAGCTTAAGACAGCTCACTGAAGCTTTCTTT. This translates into CASSLRQLTEAFF. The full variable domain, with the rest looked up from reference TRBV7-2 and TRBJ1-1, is GAGVSQSPSNKVTEKGKDVELRCDPISGHTALYWYRQSLGQGLEFLIYFQGNSAPDKSGLPSDRFSAERTGGSVSTLTIQRTQQEDSAVYLCASSLRQLTEAFFGQGTRLTVV.

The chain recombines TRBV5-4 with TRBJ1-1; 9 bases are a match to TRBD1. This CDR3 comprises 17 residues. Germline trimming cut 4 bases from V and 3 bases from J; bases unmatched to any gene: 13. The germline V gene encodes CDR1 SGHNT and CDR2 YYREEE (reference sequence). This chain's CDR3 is CASSPTPGQGRHTEAFF. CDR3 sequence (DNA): TGTGCCAGCAGCCCGACGCCGGGACAGGGCCGCCACACTGAAGCTTTCTTT.

The CDR3 DNA is TGTGCCAGCAGTGCCGACAGGGCAGCTGGAAACACCATATATTTT. Protein: CASSADRAAGNTIYF. The chain links TRBV27 to TRBJ1-3; 7 bases map to TRBD1. CDR3 size: 15 residues. CDR1 and CDR2 (germline): MNHEY, SMNVEV (reference sequence). V lost 5 bases and J lost 2; bases outside the gene matches: 6.

The CDR3 DNA sequence: TGTGCCAGCAGCGTAGCAGGGGTCGGGTCAGATACGCAGTATTTT. As protein: CASSVAGVGSDTQYF. The gene calls are TRBV9 and TRBJ2-3, with a weak D call TRBD1 (6 bases). Germline V lookup: CDR1 SGDLS, CDR2 YYNGEE. V shed 0 bases and J shed 4 bases, with 12 bases lying between them. The CDR3 loop spans 15 amino acids.

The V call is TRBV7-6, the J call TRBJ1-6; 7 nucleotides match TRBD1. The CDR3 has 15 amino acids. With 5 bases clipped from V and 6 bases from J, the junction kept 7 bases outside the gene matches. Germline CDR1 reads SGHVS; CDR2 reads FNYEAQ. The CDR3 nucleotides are TGTGCCAGCAGCGTCGACAGGGTGTCTAATTCACCCCTCCACTTT. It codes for CASSVDRVSNSPLHF. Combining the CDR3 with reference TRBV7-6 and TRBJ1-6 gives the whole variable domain GAGVSQSPRYKVTKRGQDVALRCDPISGHVSLYWYRQALGQGPEFLTYFNYEAQQDKSGLPNDRFSAERPEGSISTLTIQRTEQRDSAMYRCASSVDRVSNSPLHFGNGTRLTVT.

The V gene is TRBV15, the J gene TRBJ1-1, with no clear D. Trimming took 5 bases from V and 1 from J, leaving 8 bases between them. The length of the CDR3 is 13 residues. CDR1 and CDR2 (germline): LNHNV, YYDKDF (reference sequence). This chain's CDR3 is CATSLSRNTEAFF. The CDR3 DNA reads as TGTGCCACCAGCTTGTCGAGGAACACTGAAGCTTTCTTT.

In DNA form, the CDR3 reads TGTGCCAGTAGTATAGCAGGGGACTCACCCCTCCACTTT. As protein: CASSIAGDSPLHF. V is TRBV19 and J is TRBJ1-6; possibly TRBD1 for D (6 bases). Deletions cut 1 base from V and 10 bases from J, with 8 bases between. Germline V gene lookup returns CDR1 LNHDA and CDR2 SQIVND (reference sequence). CDR3 length equals 13 residues. Full variable domain (rest looked up from reference TRBV19 and TRBJ1-6): DGGITQSPKYLFRKEGQNVTLSCEQNLNHDAMYWYRQDPGQGLRLIYYSQIVNDFQKGDIAEGYSVSREKKESFPLTVTSAQKNPTAFYLCASSIAGDSPLHFGNGTRLTVT.

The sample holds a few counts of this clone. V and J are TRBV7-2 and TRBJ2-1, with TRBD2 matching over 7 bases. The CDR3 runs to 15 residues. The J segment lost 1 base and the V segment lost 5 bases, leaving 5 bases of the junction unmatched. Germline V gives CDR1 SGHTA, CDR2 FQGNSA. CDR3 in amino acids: CASSVGGGSYNEQFF. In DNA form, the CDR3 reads TGTGCCAGCAGCGTCGGGGGAGGGTCCTACAATGAGCAGTTCTTC.

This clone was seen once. The CDR3 coding sequence is TGTGCCAGCAGCTCTCTGGCCGGGGAGGAGACCCAGTACTTC. Its protein product is CASSSLAGEETQYF. The chain recombines TRBV5-4 with TRBJ2-5, with D possibly matching TRBD2 (5 bases). From germline, CDR1 is SGHNT and CDR2 YYREEE (reference sequence). The V end lost 3 bases, the J end lost 5 bases, and 14 bases lay between the germline ends. The length of the CDR3 is 14 residues.

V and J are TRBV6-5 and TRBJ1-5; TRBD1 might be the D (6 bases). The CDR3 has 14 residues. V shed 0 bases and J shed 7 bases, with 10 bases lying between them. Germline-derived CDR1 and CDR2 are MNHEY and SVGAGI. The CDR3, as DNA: TGTGCCAGCAGTTACTCGGCAGGGGTGCAGCCCCAGCATTTT. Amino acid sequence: CASSYSAGVQPQHF.